This TCR beta chain came from a study of T cells after posttransplantation cyclophosphamide. The assay was immunoSEQ multiplex PCR, and TCRdb's table has in-frame clones only and misses some. The profile shows about 47,000 clones, 85% to 95% of them singletons. The CDR3 loop spans 18 amino acids. Germline CDR1 SGHRS, CDR2 YFSETQ. V trimming: 1 base; J trimming: 7 bases; junction bases outside the gene matches: 14. The sequencing input was PBMCs. The source of this sequence is a woman aged 45-60 years in good health and a related stem cell transplant donor. The chain joins TRBV5-1 to TRBJ2-1; 10 nucleotides agree with TRBD2. This chain's CDR3 is CASSLRFSSGSLSNEQFF. CDR3 coding DNA: TGCGCCAGCAGCTTGAGGTTCTCTAGCGGGAGTCTATCGAATGAGCAGTTCTTC.